This T cell receptor (beta chain) was captured in a study of regulatory T cells in long-lasting Graves disease. The time point is: newly diagnosed GD, antithyroid drugs for less than 3 months. PBMC RNA was the source of the TCR library. The germline V gene has CDR1 DFQATT and CDR2 SNEGSKA (reference sequence). The germline V and J ends were trimmed by 2 bases and 7 bases, with 11 bases remaining between them. The CDR3 loop spans 13 amino acids. Libraries of TCR beta came from iRepertoire HTBI primers plus Arm-PCR of CDR3 regions. One entry per CDR3 protein results from TCRdb running MiXCR on the multiplex PCR reads. The table records hundreds of thousands of distinct CDR3 sequences, roughly a sixth of them present only once. This clonotype has ten or more counts. These same data were also listed under a study on T cells in Graves' hyperthyroidism and ophthalmopathy.

The sample in question was peripheral blood mononuclear cells (PBMCs), obtained at new diagnosis, from a patient treated with antithyroid drugs. The TCR was taken from a man aged 40-50 years with Graves disease. The gene calls are TRBV20-1 and TRBJ2-2; the D is unclear. Written as DNA, the CDR3 is TGCAGTGCTAGACTAGATATAAGCGGGGAGCTGTTTTTT. Translated, it gives CSARLDISGELFF.